A single sample gave rise to the 20 T cell receptor beta chains below, sequenced in a study of CD4+ T cells in melanoma. This table comes from immunoSEQ multiplex PCR, and its TCRdb copy is limited to in-frame clones, with some not included. The top ten hold more than 10% of the sample, which has around 16,000 clones, more than 70% seen once. The specimen sequenced was cells from a culture (not recorded whether cultured in vitro). These receptors were taken from a human donor with melanoma.

CDR3 protein: CASSYSVWGNEQFF. The CDR3 DNA follows: TGTGCCAGCAGTTACTCAGTCTGGGGGAATGAGCAGTTCTTC. V is TRBV6-6 and J is TRBJ2-1; D possibly uses TRBD1 or TRBD2 (5 bases each). V was clipped by 0 bases and J by 7 bases, with 10 bases between them. The CDR3 runs to 14 residues. Germline lookup yields CDR1 MNHNY and CDR2 SVGAGI (reference sequence).

This chain joins TRBV4-2 and TRBJ2-1; 8 nucleotides line up with TRBD2. The CDR3 spans 19 residues. J lost 7 bases, V lost 0 bases, and 17 bases had no gene match. Germline CDR1 LGHNA, CDR2 YNFKEQ. CDR3 in DNA: TGTGCCAGCAGCCAAGATCGATTGGGACGGGGGGGCCGGAAAAATGAGCAGTTCTTC. Translated, it gives CASSQDRLGRGGRKNEQFF.

The J gene is TRBJ2-1, the V gene TRBV5-1; D remains ambiguous. The length of the CDR3 is 15 residues. V was pared by 4 bases and J by 0 bases, with 11 bases between. Looked up from germline, CDR1 is SGHRS and CDR2 is YFSETQ. CDR3 in amino acids: CASSPAKSSYNEQFF. In nucleotides, the CDR3 is TGCGCCAGCAGCCCCGCAAAGAGCTCCTACAATGAGCAGTTCTTC.

V is TRBV4-1 and J is TRBJ2-5; 13 nucleotides line up with TRBD2. In germline, CDR1 is MGHRA, CDR2 YSYEKL. There are 18 residues in the CDR3. The trim removed 6 bases at V and 0 bases at J, leaving 10 bases unmatched. The CDR3, as DNA: TGCGCCAGCAGTCGGACTAGCGGGGGCCTATCCCACCAAGAGACCCAGTACTTC. Protein sequence: CASSRTSGGLSHQETQYF.

This clone is labeled as large (0.1 to 1%). V and J are TRBV5-1 and TRBJ1-1; tentatively, D is TRBD1 (5 bases). There are 14 residues in the CDR3. CDR1 SGHRS and CDR2 YFSETQ come from the germline V gene. Trimming took off 3 bases at V and 5 bases at J, with 14 bases between the two ends. The CDR3 sequence: CASSSEGMGTEAFF. The CDR3 DNA reads as TGCGCCAGCAGCTCCGAGGGGATGGGGACTGAAGCTTTCTTT. Supplemented by reference TRBV5-1 and TRBJ1-1, the full variable domain reads KAGVTQTPRYLIKTRGQQVTLSCSPISGHRSVSWYQQTPGQGLQFLFEYFSETQRNKGNFPGRFSGRQFSNSRSEMNVSTLELGDSALYLCASSSEGMGTEAFFGQGTRLTVV.

This clone turned up a few times. CDR3 protein: CAWSLDITDTQYF. The CDR3 region has the DNA TGTGCCTGGAGTCTAGACATCACAGATACGCAGTATTTT. The V gene is TRBV30, the J gene TRBJ2-3; D is unclear. Germline V lookup: CDR1 GTSNPN, CDR2 SVGIG (reference sequence). V shed 2 bases and J shed 2 bases, with 8 bases lying between them. The CDR3 totals 13 residues.

The chain's CDR3 is CASSLDRSSGNTIYF. As DNA, the CDR3 is TGTGCCAGCAGCTTGGACAGGTCCTCTGGAAACACCATATATTTT. The chain carries TRBV5-5 and TRBJ1-3; possible D gene TRBD1, 5 bases. Germline values: CDR1 SGHKS, CDR2 YYEKEE (reference sequence). The CDR3 has 15 amino acids. Trimming took off 0 bases at V and 0 bases at J, with 7 bases between the two ends.

The rearrangement uses TRBV11-2 and TRBJ2-3, with 13 bases identical to TRBD2. CDR3 size: 15 residues. The V gene's germline CDR1 is SGHAT and CDR2 FQNNGV. The junction had 6 bases not matched to a gene; V was cut back by 1 base and J by 11 bases. In nucleotides, the CDR3 is TGTGCCAGCAGCTTAGTCGGACTAGCGGGGGTGAAGCAGTATTTT. Protein: CASSLVGLAGVKQYF.

The chain is built from TRBV7-2 and TRBJ2-7; D not certain. This CDR3 region has 15 residues. Germline V lookup: CDR1 SGHTA, CDR2 FQGNSA. Trimming cost V 1 base and J 3 bases, with 13 bases left between them. The CDR3: CASSLGTLEYYEQYF. DNA for the CDR3: TGTGCCAGCAGCTTAGGGACCCTTGAATACTACGAGCAGTACTTC. Filled out from reference TRBV7-2 and TRBJ2-7, the complete variable domain reads GAGVSQSPSNKVTEKGKDVELRCDPISGHTALYWYRQSLGQGLEFLIYFQGNSAPDKSGLPSDRFSAERTGGSVSTLTIQRTQQEDSAVYLCASSLGTLEYYEQYFGPGTRLTVT.

The genes are TRBV9 and TRBJ2-7; D may be TRBD2 (6 bases). The CDR3 totals 13 residues. Germline V gene lookup returns CDR1 SGDLS and CDR2 YYNGEE. Trimming took off 5 bases at V and 0 bases at J, with 9 bases between the two ends. Here the CDR3 reads CASSRESSYEQYF. The DNA for the CDR3 is TGTGCCAGCAGTCGGGAGAGCTCCTACGAGCAGTACTTC.

The rearrangement joins TRBV4-1 to TRBJ1-1, with 7 nucleotides matching TRBD1. V shed 1 base and J 0 bases; nucleotides not matched to a gene: 5. Germline CDR1 is MGHRA and CDR2 is YSYEKL. This CDR3 has 16 residues. The CDR3 region is CASSQADRVLNTEAFF. CDR3 nucleotide sequence: TGCGCCAGCAGCCAAGCTGACAGGGTCCTGAACACTGAAGCTTTCTTT.

The V gene is TRBV14, the J gene TRBJ2-1; TRBD2 might be the D (5 bases). V lost 4 bases and J lost 4, with 11 bases in between. CDR1 and CDR2 from the germline V gene are SGHDN and FVKESK. The CDR3 consists of 14 residues. CDR3 sequence: CASSPGGRYNEQFF. The CDR3 coding sequence is TGTGCCAGCAGCCCCGGAGGAAGGTACAATGAGCAGTTCTTC.

The CDR3 sequence is CASSQSYGTGVNEQFF. In DNA, the CDR3 is TGCGCCAGCAGCCAGTCGTATGGGACAGGGGTGAATGAGCAGTTCTTC. The rearrangement links TRBV5-1 to TRBJ2-1, with 10 bases identical to TRBD1. CDR1 is SGHRS and CDR2 is YFSETQ in the germline V gene. CDR3 length: 16 residues. V dropped 4 bases and J dropped 7; count of bases not matched to a gene: 11.

This chain links TRBV9 with TRBJ2-3; D unclear. The V end lost 0 bases, the J end lost 0 bases, and 8 bases lay between the germline ends. CDR3 length: 15 residues. Germline loops: CDR1 SGDLS, CDR2 YYNGEE. The CDR3 here is CASSVVGRSTDTQYF. CDR3 in DNA: TGTGCCAGCAGCGTAGTCGGGCGAAGCACAGATACGCAGTATTTT.

The chain employs TRBV5-1 and TRBJ2-3; 12 bases map to TRBD2. Germline trimming cut 5 bases from V and 2 bases from J; bases unmatched to any gene: 6. This CDR3 region has 16 residues. The germline V gene encodes CDR1 SGHRS and CDR2 YFSETQ. The CDR3 here is CASSTSGGFATDTQYF. In DNA, the CDR3 is TGCGCCAGCAGTACTAGCGGGGGGTTCGCCACAGATACGCAGTATTTT.

V gene TRBV5-1 combines with J gene TRBJ2-7; D is perhaps TRBD1 (6 bases). With 0 bases removed from V and 0 bases from J, the gap between germline ends came to 13 bases. In germline, CDR1 is SGHRS, CDR2 YFSETQ. The CDR3 runs to 16 residues. CDR3 nucleotide sequence: TGCGCCAGCAGCTTGGGGACAGCCGAGAGCTCCTACGAGCAGTACTTC. It specifies CASSLGTAESSYEQYF.

The chain has TRBV6-5 and TRBJ1-2; D gene uncertain. The CDR3 is made up of 14 amino acids. The germline V gene has CDR1 MNHEY and CDR2 SVGAGI. Trimming took off 6 bases at V and 4 bases at J, with 15 bases between the two ends. The CDR3 nucleotides are TGTGCCAGCAGGACCACGGACGGTGGCTATGGCTACACCTTC. Translated, it gives CASRTTDGGYGYTF.

The gene calls are TRBV2 and TRBJ2-1; 7 nucleotides match TRBD1. The germline V gene has CDR1 SNHLY and CDR2 FYNNEI. Trimming cost V 7 bases and J 2 bases; bases outside gene matches: 8. CDR3 length: 15 amino acids. The CDR3 bases are TGTGCCAGCAACACAGTAGGGGGCACCTACAATGAGCAGTTCTTC. The encoded protein is CASNTVGGTYNEQFF.

The chain joins TRBV5-6 to TRBJ2-5; D ambiguous. CDR1 is SGHDT and CDR2 is YYEEEE in the germline V gene. V lost 4 bases and J 7 bases, leaving 14 bases between the germline ends. The CDR3 length is 13 residues. The CDR3 nucleotides read TGTGCCAGCAGCCCGAACAGAGCAAGGACCCAGTACTTC. As protein: CASSPNRARTQYF.

The V gene is TRBV6-1, the J gene TRBJ2-1; D remains ambiguous. Germline V CDR1 and CDR2: MNHNS, SASEGT. CDR3 size: 13 residues. Trimming cost V 1 base and J 7 bases, with 8 bases left between them. CDR3 bases: TGTGCCAGCAGTGAAGTTTGGGGTAATGAGCAGTTCTTC. It specifies CASSEVWGNEQFF.